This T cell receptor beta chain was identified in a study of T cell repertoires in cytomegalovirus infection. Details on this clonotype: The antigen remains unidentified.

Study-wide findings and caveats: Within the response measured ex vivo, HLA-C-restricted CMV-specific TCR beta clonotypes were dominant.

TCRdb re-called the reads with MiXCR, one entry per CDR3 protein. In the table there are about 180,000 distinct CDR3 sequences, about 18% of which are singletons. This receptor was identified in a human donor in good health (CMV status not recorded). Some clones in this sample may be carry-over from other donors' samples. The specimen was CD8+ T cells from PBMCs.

Here the CDR3 reads CSAREWGDYGYTF. CDR3 sequence (DNA): TGCAGTGCTAGAGAGTGGGGAGACTATGGCTACACCTTC. The chain joins TRBV20-1 to TRBJ1-2; D is ambiguous. CDR3 length: 13 amino acids. Germline V lookup: CDR1 DFQATT, CDR2 SNEGSKA (reference sequence). Trimming stripped 0 bases from V and 3 bases from J, with 8 bases between.